Below, 6 T cell receptor beta chains from the same sample are listed, as sequenced in a study of technical replicates of blood from a few donors. Using immunoSEQ multiplex PCR, the repertoire was profiled, and TCRdb retains in-frame clones only, with some absent. The sample records about 89,000 clones, 94% being singletons. Sequencing was carried out using T cells isolated from PBMCs. Receptor source: a human donor in good health.

The chain carries TRBV10-3 and TRBJ1-1; 10 bases line up with TRBD1. The V segment lost 0 bases and the J segment 7 bases; nucleotides outside the gene matches: 11. Germline V gives CDR1 ENHRY, CDR2 SYGVKD. This CDR3 region has 17 residues. CDR3 nucleotides: TGTGCCATCAGTGAGTCGGACCGGGACAGGGGTTCGGGTGAAGCTTTCTTT. Translating it yields CAISESDRDRGSGEAFF.

The chain joins TRBV14 to TRBJ1-6; 7 bases match TRBD1. The CDR3 has 14 amino acids. Germline trimming cut 1 base from V and 8 bases from J; bases unmatched to any gene: 2. Germline CDR1 and CDR2: SGHDN and FVKESK. This chain's CDR3 is CASSQGDSYSPLHF. As DNA, the CDR3 is TGTGCCAGCAGCCAAGGGGACAGTTATTCACCCCTCCACTTT.

This chain joins TRBV5-1 and TRBJ1-2; tentative D call: TRBD1 (5 bases). V gave up 0 bases and J gave up 10 bases, with 10 bases separating them. This CDR3 has 12 amino acids. From germline, CDR1 is SGHRS and CDR2 YFSETQ. The CDR3 region is CASSLGTSDYTF. DNA for the CDR3: TGCGCCAGCAGCTTGGGGACAAGTGACTACACCTTC.

The chain employs TRBV28 and TRBJ2-3; 13 nucleotides agree with TRBD2. Germline CDR1 is MDHEN and CDR2 is SYDVKM. The CDR3 covers 18 residues. With 1 base clipped from V and 1 base from J, the junction kept 5 bases outside the gene matches. The CDR3 sequence is CASSLYQGLAGGTDTQYF. The CDR3 nucleotides read TGTGCCAGCAGTTTATACCAAGGACTAGCGGGGGGCACAGATACGCAGTATTTT.

The V gene is TRBV30, the J gene TRBJ1-3; no reliable D call. In germline, CDR1 is GTSNPN, CDR2 SVGIG (reference sequence). The CDR3 extends over 15 amino acids. The V and J ends lost 3 bases and 0 bases respectively, with 12 bases between them. Here the CDR3 DNA reads TGTGCCTGGAGCAGGCTGAGCAGCTCTGGAAACACCATATATTTT. This sequence encodes CAWSRLSSSGNTIYF.

The V gene is TRBV7-9, the J gene TRBJ1-3; tentatively, D is TRBD1 (6 bases). CDR1 and CDR2 from the germline V gene are SEHNR and FQNEAQ (reference sequence). Trimming stripped 6 bases from V and 0 bases from J, with 9 bases between. The CDR3 has 14 amino acids. Here the CDR3 reads CASSQGTSGNTIYF. The CDR3 DNA is TGTGCCAGCAGTCAGGGGACCTCTGGAAACACCATATATTTT. Looking up the rest from reference TRBV7-9 and TRBJ1-3 gives the full variable domain: DTGVSQNPRHKITKRGQNVTFRCDPISEHNRLYWYRQTLGQGPEFLTYFQNEAQLEKSRLLSDRFSAERPKGSFSTLEIQRTEQGDSAMYLCASSQGTSGNTIYFGEGSWLTVV.